This T cell receptor beta chain was captured in a study of T cell responses to AZD1222 COVID-19 vaccine. Whole-study findings and limits: Donors in the cohort were predominantly white British and more often female, and clonal diversity was possibly underestimated. Only a handful of individuals given AZD1222 were seropositive at baseline.

V lost 6 bases and J 7 bases, leaving 13 bases between the germline ends. The CDR3 contains 13 residues. Profiled with immunoSEQ multiplex PCR; TCRdb holds only in-frame clones, not every one. The sample yields some 150,000 clones, around nine tenths seen once. Worth noting for this clone: The antigen remains unidentified.

Sequencing was performed on peripheral blood, taken on day 0 of AZD1222 vaccination. The chain combines TRBV12-3 or TRBV12-4 with TRBJ1-5; tentative D call: TRBD1 (5 bases). The TCR originated in an adult in good health. CDR3 coding DNA: TGTGCCAGCAGCCCGGACATAATGCAGCCCCAGCATTTT. This translates into CASSPDIMQPQHF.